This T cell receptor beta chain appears in the sequencing data of a study of blood T cell repertoires in COVID-19. Per the original methods: Estimation of nucleated cell counts was performed using reference gene primer amplification. This table comes from immunoSEQ multiplex PCR, and its TCRdb copy is limited to in-frame clones, with some not included. V and J calls and clone size are given by that table; D and trimming were obtained from the DNA. The sample consists of 200,000 or so clones, about 90% of them appearing once. Trimming took 7 bases from V and 3 from J, leaving 15 bases between them. CDR1 is MDHEN and CDR2 is SYDVKM in the germline V gene. The length of the CDR3 is 14 residues.

The source material was PBMCs or T cells enriched from blood (not recorded which). The source is a young man who had recovered from COVID-19. The J gene is TRBJ2-5, the V gene TRBV28; D is perhaps TRBD1 (6 bases). The DNA for the CDR3 is TGTGCCAGCACTACCGGGACACAAAAAGAGACCCAGTACTTC. Its translation is CASTTGTQKETQYF. Supplemented by reference TRBV28 and TRBJ2-5, the full variable domain reads DVKVTQSSRYLVKRTGEKVFLECVQDMDHENMFWYRQDPGLGLRLIYFSYDVKMKEKGDIPEGYSVSREKKERFSLILESASTNQTSMYLCASTTGTQKETQYFGPGTRLLVL.